This T cell receptor beta chain derives from a study of early T cells in non-severe SARS-CoV-2 infection. Each CDR3 protein gets one entry after TCRdb re-called the 5' RACE reads with MiXCR. This sample carries fewer than 50,000 distinct CDR3 sequences, more than 6.5% of them seen once, and the ten largest clones take approximately 8%. This clonotype appeared many times. V shed 6 bases and J 0 bases; nucleotides not matched to a gene: 1. CDR3 length: 14 amino acids. J is TRBJ1-2 and V is TRBV12-3 or TRBV12-4, with TRBD1 matching over 10 bases. Sequencing was carried out using whole blood. The source is an adult who was a healthcare worker with PCR-confirmed SARS-CoV-2 infection or an uninfected control (not recorded which). The CDR3 bases are TGTGCCAGCAGGGGACAGGGGCCTAACTATGGCTACACCTTC. It translates to CASRGQGPNYGYTF.